The entry below describes one TCR beta chain. There are 15 residues in the CDR3. V gave up 4 bases and J gave up 3 bases, with 16 bases separating them. CDR1 and CDR2 (germline): WSHSY, SAAADI. Clones were sequenced by immunoSEQ multiplex PCR, and TCRdb holds only the in-frame ones, with some missing. Among more than 55,000 clones, 75% to 90% were seen once, and the ten largest hold roughly an eighth. The sample belongs to a study of OX40 agonist ivuxolimab in advanced cancers. Turning to the study itself: Clinicians treated patients with ivuxolimab, an agonistic anti-OX40 (CD134) antibody. Three patients had partial responses: one hepatocellular carcinoma, two cutaneous melanoma.

The chain employs TRBV10-2 and TRBJ2-7; D tentatively reads TRBD1 or TRBD2 (5 bases each). This receptor was identified in an adult with an advanced solid tumor such as melanoma, head and neck, liver or kidney cancer. The source was CD4+ or CD8+ T cells sorted from blood, collected in a trial of the OX40 agonist ivuxolimab. The chain's CDR3 is CASSGSGTSYYEQYF. The DNA for the CDR3 is TGCGCCAGCAGTGGGTCAGGGACCTCTTACTACGAGCAGTACTTC.